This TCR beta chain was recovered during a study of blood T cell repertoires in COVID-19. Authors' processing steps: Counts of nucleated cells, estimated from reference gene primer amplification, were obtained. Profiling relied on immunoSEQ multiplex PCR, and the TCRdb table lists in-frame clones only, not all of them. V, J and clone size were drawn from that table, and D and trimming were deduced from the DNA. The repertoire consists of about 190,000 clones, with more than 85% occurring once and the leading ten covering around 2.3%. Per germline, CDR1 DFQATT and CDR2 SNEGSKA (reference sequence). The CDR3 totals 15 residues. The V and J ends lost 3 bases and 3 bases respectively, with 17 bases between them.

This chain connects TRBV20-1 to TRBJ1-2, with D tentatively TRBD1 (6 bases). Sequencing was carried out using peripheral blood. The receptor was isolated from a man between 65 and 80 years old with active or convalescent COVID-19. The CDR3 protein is CSASPGGALDYGYTF. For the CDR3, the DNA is TGCAGTGCTAGTCCGGGGGGCGCGTTGGACTATGGCTACACCTTC.